Following are 3 T cell receptor beta chains from one sample sequenced in a study of blood T cells in healthy people across ages. The use of a sample-barcoded 5' primer and a J-beta primer mix characterized a second PCR of about 6 to 11 cycles. TCRdb processed the 5' RACE reads anew with MiXCR; each CDR3 protein has one entry. The data hold some 1.6 million distinct CDR3 sequences, with about 31% observed a single time. Sequenced material: blood. The receptor set was obtained from a woman aged 25-40 years in good health.

This clonotype has at least ten counts. The chain recombines TRBV28 with TRBJ2-5; D possibly matches TRBD1 or TRBD2 (5 bases each). The CDR3 is 14 amino acids. Looked up from germline, CDR1 is MDHEN and CDR2 is SYDVKM. With 3 bases removed from V and 5 bases from J, the gap between germline ends came to 13 bases. The CDR3 here is CASSFLGGMETQYF. CDR3 coding DNA: TGTGCCAGCAGTTTCCTTGGGGGTATGGAGACCCAGTACTTC.

This clonotype was detected a few times. V usage is TRBV7-3 and J usage is TRBJ2-2, with 12 bases fitting TRBD2. Germline CDR1 reads SGHTA; CDR2 reads FQGTGA. The trim removed 4 bases at V and 3 bases at J, leaving 3 bases unmatched. The CDR3 is 16 residues long. CDR3 region: CASSSTSGGYTGELFF. In DNA form, the CDR3 reads TGTGCCAGCAGCTCCACTAGCGGGGGGTACACCGGGGAGCTGTTTTTT.

This chain links TRBV7-9 with TRBJ2-1; 11 bases are shared with TRBD2. CDR3 length: 15 amino acids. Per the germline V gene, CDR1 is SEHNR and CDR2 is FQNEAQ (reference sequence). The V and J ends lost 3 bases and 8 bases, in that order; junction bases with no gene match: 6. CDR3 in DNA: TGTGCCAGCAGCTTCGCTAGCGGGAGGTCCGATGAGCAGTTCTTC. This encodes CASSFASGRSDEQFF.